The sequence of this TCR beta chain was determined in a study of T cell repertoires in breast cancer (dated by TCRdb to the mid-2010s). Study-level background: Tumors, lymph nodes and peripheral blood lymphocytes from breast cancer patients, as well as peripheral blood from healthy control donors, were profiled. Most of the roughly 21 patient tumors analyzed for shared TCRs were ER+/PR+. Controls included nine healthy donors of an age range similar to the patients. On average, about 500,000 sequences per sample and roughly 11 reads per input cell were obtained by sequencing. Given the low mutational burden of breast cancer and the rarity of common mutations in breast cancer, it was reasoned that TCRs shared between breast cancer patients would target shared antigens. Tumors and tumor-involved lymph nodes were minced and digested with Liberase and DNase, then filtered through 70-um and 40-um filters. Tumor-free lymph nodes were processed without enzymatic digestion, and blood samples were separated by Ficoll.

On this clonotype itself: Its antigen remains unidentified. Nothing much larger sits one base from this clone, and base qualities are not available.

To analyze paired alpha-beta TCRs of CD8+ T cells, the researchers used an expanded emulsion RT-PCR method with primers covering all TCR V genes. CD8+ T cells were isolated with a CD8 positive selection kit and incubated overnight in about 10 IU/mL IL-2 before emulsion RT-PCR. Library construction relied on emulsion pairing. A second nested PCR with blocking oligos suppressed unpaired genes, then a third nested PCR added Illumina adaptors and barcodes. Each emulsion RT-PCR master mix held about 4,500-270,000 T cells and included C-region, Stepout and V-region primers. The emulsions were generated using the Micellula Emulsion and Purification Kit, and the RT-PCR was run with Qiagen OneStep RT-PCR reagents. Pooled libraries were sequenced on an Illumina MiSeq with paired-end 2 x 250 reads. Regarding the original processing steps: Read pairs were joined in Galaxy and clipped at the engineered overlap into separate alpha and beta files; unclipped reads were discarded. Alpha-beta pairs were assigned with CompleteTCR, a MiTCR-based pipeline that links chains sharing read cluster identifiers using an R script. TCR sequences seen only once, which were about 1-3.4%, were removed as potential sequencing errors. TCRdb applied fastp at Q25 and MiXCR to the public reads, then kept only in-frame beta chains. Rows are unified per CDR3 protein, each entry keeping the most common DNA and genes. TCRdb's processing, not the authors' own work, is the source of the V and J calls. The sample includes roughly 39,000 distinct CDR3 sequences, with about 50% observed a single time. 50% to 65% of the sample goes to the ten largest clones.

What the authors observed across the whole study: Shared TCRs were encoded by various nucleotide sequences, which suggests selection and expansion based on antigen. Sentinel lymph nodes involved by tumor shared about fourfold more TCRs with matched tumor repertoires than tumor-free nodes did (roughly 7.3% versus 1.9%). Discarding singleton TCRs and sampling only part of each tumor may have missed genuine antitumor clones. Around 18 TCR pairs were shared across seven or more patient tumors and were rarely found in control blood, which suggests possible tumor specificity. Emulsion RT-PCR was considered qualitative rather than quantitative, since transcript abundance and primer differences skewed clone recovery.

The material sequenced was CD8+ T cells. The receptor was isolated from a pool of human donors with breast cancer or a healthy control (not recorded which).

The DNA is TGTGCCAGCAGCAACCAACAGCAGACCATATATTTT. This is translated as CASSNQQQTIYF. The sequence is built from TRBV28 and TRBJ1-3, with the D gene not confidently named. The CDR1 and CDR2 encoded by the germline V gene are MDHEN and SYDVKM. Including cysteine and phenylalanine, the CDR3 has 12 amino acids. CDR3 DNA is the only sequence kept; it has 36 bases, read in frame from the first base. Trimming takes 6 bases from V and 10 bases from J, and the germline ends sit 13 bases apart. The reference TRBV28 and TRBJ1-3 proteins fill in what lies around the CDR3, so the full variable domain reads DVKVTQSSRYLVKRTGEKVFLECVQDMDHENMFWYRQDPGLGLRLIYFSYDVKMKEKGDIPEGYSVSREKKERFSLILESASTNQTSMYLCASSNQQQTIYFGEGSWLTVV.